The rows below give T cell receptor beta chains drawn from one sample of a study of regulatory T cells in long-lasting Graves disease. TCRdb called the multiplex PCR reads again in MiXCR, with one record for every CDR3 protein. The top ten hold more than 20% of the sample, which has fewer than 550,000 distinct CDR3 sequences, more than 15% seen once. The data were also submitted as part of a second study, on T cells in Graves' hyperthyroidism and ophthalmopathy.

The sequences come from peripheral blood mononuclear cells (PBMCs), collected at new diagnosis, from a patient treated with antithyroid drugs. The receptor set was obtained from a middle-aged woman with Graves disease. Each CDR3 is given with its conserved first and last residue. The order of the fields is J gene, V gene, clone size, CDR3 length, D gene, CDR3 protein, CDR3 DNA. A D gene is named only where the DNA matches it firmly. Rows give clone size only sometimes, using once, few, many, or a class for an expanded clone.

j_call: TRBJ1-5; v_call: TRBV4-1; clone_size: few; cdr3_length: 14; d_call: NA; cdr3_aa: CASSPAGSNQPQHF; cdr3_nt: TGCGCCAGCAGCCCGGCGGGGAGCAATCAGCCCCAGCATTTT
j_call: TRBJ1-2; v_call: TRBV18; clone_size: NA; cdr3_length: 13; d_call: TRBD1; cdr3_aa: CASSKTGSGGYTF; cdr3_nt: TGTGCCAGCTCAAAGACAGGGTCTGGGGGCTACACCTTC
j_call: TRBJ1-1; v_call: TRBV11-3; clone_size: many; cdr3_length: 14; d_call: NA; cdr3_aa: CASSLLGRDTEAFF; cdr3_nt: TGTGCCAGCAGCTTATTAGGACGGGACACTGAAGCTTTCTTT
j_call: TRBJ2-7; v_call: TRBV28; clone_size: NA; cdr3_length: 16; d_call: TRBD1; cdr3_aa: CASSDQPGQGGNEQYF; cdr3_nt: TGTGCCAGCAGTGACCAACCGGGACAGGGAGGCAACGAGCAGTACTTC
j_call: TRBJ1-1; v_call: TRBV10-3; clone_size: NA; cdr3_length: 13; d_call: TRBD1; cdr3_aa: CAIRGQGYTEAFF; cdr3_nt: TGTGCCATCAGGGGACAGGGATACACTGAAGCTTTCTTT
j_call: TRBJ1-1; v_call: TRBV3-1; clone_size: many; cdr3_length: 15; d_call: TRBD1; cdr3_aa: CASSFGTGYRTEAFF; cdr3_nt: TGTGCCAGCAGCTTCGGGACAGGGTATCGCACTGAAGCTTTCTTT
j_call: TRBJ1-3; v_call: TRBV6-2/TRBV6-3; clone_size: many; cdr3_length: 19; d_call: TRBD1; cdr3_aa: CASSERHTLTGAAGNTIYF; cdr3_nt: TGTGCCAGCAGTGAAAGACATACCTTGACAGGGGCAGCTGGAAACACCATATATTTT
j_call: TRBJ2-7; v_call: TRBV3-1; clone_size: many; cdr3_length: 12; d_call: NA; cdr3_aa: CASSQGEFWQYF; cdr3_nt: TGTGCCAGCAGCCAAGGGGAGTTTTGGCAGTACTTC
j_call: TRBJ1-1; v_call: TRBV3-1; clone_size: many; cdr3_length: 13; d_call: NA; cdr3_aa: CASSQVENTEAFF; cdr3_nt: TGTGCCAGCAGCCAAGTGGAGAACACTGAAGCTTTCTTT
j_call: TRBJ2-7; v_call: TRBV7-2; clone_size: many; cdr3_length: 14; d_call: NA; cdr3_aa: CASSFGPQSYEQYF; cdr3_nt: TGTGCCAGCAGCTTCGGTCCCCAGAGCTACGAGCAGTACTTC
j_call: TRBJ1-5; v_call: TRBV2; clone_size: many; cdr3_length: 12; d_call: NA; cdr3_aa: CASSETTRPQHF; cdr3_nt: TGTGCCAGCAGTGAAACGACACGGCCCCAGCATTTT
j_call: TRBJ1-1; v_call: TRBV18; clone_size: many; cdr3_length: 14; d_call: TRBD1; cdr3_aa: CASSRGQGVSEAFF; cdr3_nt: TGTGCCAGCTCACGGGGACAGGGAGTATCTGAAGCTTTCTTT
j_call: TRBJ1-6; v_call: TRBV11-2; clone_size: NA; cdr3_length: 16; d_call: NA; cdr3_aa: CASSLDHGVSNSPLHF; cdr3_nt: TGTGCCAGCAGCTTAGATCATGGGGTCTCTAATTCACCCCTCCACTTT
j_call: TRBJ2-3; v_call: TRBV7-3; clone_size: few; cdr3_length: 15; d_call: TRBD1; cdr3_aa: CASSAQTGVTDTQYF; cdr3_nt: TGTGCCAGCAGCGCTCAAACAGGGGTCACAGATACGCAGTATTTT
j_call: TRBJ2-7; v_call: TRBV12-3/TRBV12-4; clone_size: many; cdr3_length: 12; d_call: NA; cdr3_aa: CASSYKIYEQYF; cdr3_nt: TGTGCCAGCAGCTACAAGATTTACGAGCAGTACTTC
j_call: TRBJ1-2; v_call: TRBV3-1; clone_size: many; cdr3_length: 13; d_call: TRBD1; cdr3_aa: CASSLTGGAGYTF; cdr3_nt: TGTGCCAGCAGCCTTACAGGGGGAGCTGGCTACACCTTC
j_call: TRBJ2-7; v_call: TRBV4-1; clone_size: NA; cdr3_length: 15; d_call: TRBD2; cdr3_aa: CASSQEFGTSDEQYF; cdr3_nt: TGCGCCAGCAGCCAAGAGTTTGGCACTAGCGACGAGCAGTACTTC
j_call: TRBJ2-1; v_call: TRBV5-1; clone_size: few; cdr3_length: 12; d_call: NA; cdr3_aa: CASSSGVHEQFF; cdr3_nt: TGCGCCAGCAGCTCGGGGGTCCATGAGCAGTTCTTC
j_call: TRBJ1-5; v_call: TRBV12-3/TRBV12-4; clone_size: many; cdr3_length: 16; d_call: TRBD1; cdr3_aa: CASTDPTGWSNQPQHF; cdr3_nt: TGTGCCAGCACCGATCCGACAGGGTGGAGCAATCAGCCCCAGCATTTT
j_call: TRBJ2-3; v_call: TRBV5-1; clone_size: NA; cdr3_length: 16; d_call: NA; cdr3_aa: CASSHGQGWNTDTQYF; cdr3_nt: TGCGCCAGCAGCCACGGGCAGGGCTGGAACACAGATACGCAGTATTTT
j_call: TRBJ2-7; v_call: TRBV10-3; clone_size: NA; cdr3_length: 11; d_call: NA; cdr3_aa: CAISQGNEQYF; cdr3_nt: TGTGCCATCAGCCAGGGGAACGAGCAGTACTTC
j_call: TRBJ1-5; v_call: TRBV6-5; clone_size: many; cdr3_length: 13; d_call: NA; cdr3_aa: CASSYGRHQPQHF; cdr3_nt: TGTGCCAGCAGTTACGGGAGACATCAGCCCCAGCATTTT